Following are 27 T cell receptor beta chains from one sample sequenced in a study of blood T cell repertoires in COVID-19. Here immunoSEQ multiplex PCR was the method, and the copy in TCRdb shows in-frame clones only, minus some. Of roughly 140,000 clones in the sample, around 86% were seen once. The source material was peripheral blood. Receptors were obtained from a human donor in a cohort sampled during active COVID-19.

The V call is TRBV2, the J call TRBJ2-1, with D tentatively TRBD2 (6 bases). The CDR3 is made up of 13 amino acids. CDR1 and CDR2 (germline): SNHLY, FYNNEI. The V end lost 6 bases, the J end lost 3 bases, and 9 bases lay between the germline ends. The CDR3 DNA sequence: TGTGCCAGCAGGGAGGGTTTCTACAATGAGCAGTTCTTC. As protein: CASREGFYNEQFF.

The V call is TRBV6-2 or TRBV6-3, the J call TRBJ2-7; 11 bases align to TRBD2. CDR3 length equals 14 residues. V lost 1 base to trimming and J lost 6 bases; unmatched junction nucleotides: 2. Per germline, CDR1 MNHEY and CDR2 SVGEGT. The CDR3 protein is CASSYYGTSGEQYF. The CDR3 DNA is TGTGCCAGCAGTTACTACGGGACTAGCGGCGAGCAGTACTTC.

Here the CDR3 DNA reads TGTGCCAGCAGTTTCCCCCGCCGACAGGGAGGCACAGATACGCAGTATTTT. Its protein is CASSFPRRQGGTDTQYF. The rearrangement joins TRBV28 to TRBJ2-3; 7 bases agree with TRBD1. The CDR3 has 17 residues. The germline gives CDR1 MDHEN, CDR2 SYDVKM. The V gene end was trimmed by 3 bases and the J gene end by 1 base; junction bases not matched to a gene: 10.

The chain uses TRBV30 and TRBJ1-2; weak D call: TRBD1 (6 bases). The CDR3 length is 13 residues. Per germline, CDR1 GTSNPN and CDR2 SVGIG (reference sequence). Trimming took off 3 bases at V and 4 bases at J, with 12 bases between the two ends. CDR3 nucleotides: TGTGCCTGGAGAGGCCAGGGGCCCTATGGCTACACCTTC. It codes for CAWRGQGPYGYTF.

The chain has TRBV19 and TRBJ2-1, with 15 bases matching TRBD2. CDR1 is LNHDA, CDR2 SQIVND, per germline (reference sequence). The ends lost 4 bases at V and 0 bases at J; junction bases unmatched: 10. The CDR3 extends over 20 amino acids. The chain's CDR3 is CASSSGLAGGLSSSYNEQFF. CDR3 in DNA: TGTGCCAGTAGTAGCGGACTAGCGGGAGGGTTATCAAGCTCCTACAATGAGCAGTTCTTC.

The genes are TRBV3-1 (or the pseudogene TRBV3-2) and TRBJ2-3; maybe TRBD2 (7 bases). CDR3 length equals 15 residues. The V gene lost 1 base and the J gene lost 5 bases, with 13 bases spanning the gap. Germline loops: CDR1 LGHDT, CDR2 YNNKEL (reference sequence). The CDR3 DNA is TGTGCCAGCAGCCAAGGGGGGGGCCGAATAGATACGCAGTATTTT. This translates into CASSQGGGRIDTQYF.

The gene calls are TRBV5-1 and TRBJ2-3, with D maybe TRBD2 (5 bases). The germline V gene encodes CDR1 SGHRS and CDR2 YFSETQ. V was clipped by 0 bases and J by 1 base, with 15 bases between them. The CDR3 extends over 17 amino acids. CDR3 DNA sequence: TGCGCCAGCAGCTTGGCGAGCCTTGCCGGGGGCACAGATACGCAGTATTTT. Translating gives CASSLASLAGGTDTQYF.

This chain connects TRBV7-9 to TRBJ2-1, with 10 positions matching TRBD2. V lost 1 base, J lost 6 bases, and 3 bases stayed unmatched. The CDR3 has 15 residues. Germline CDR1 is SEHNR and CDR2 is FQNEAQ (reference sequence). CDR3 region: CASSLGLAGVNEQFF. DNA of the CDR3: TGTGCCAGCAGCTTAGGGCTAGCGGGAGTCAATGAGCAGTTCTTC.

This chain links TRBV28 with TRBJ2-3, with TRBD2 matching over 8 bases. Germline CDR1 reads MDHEN; CDR2 reads SYDVKM. The CDR3 loop spans 16 amino acids. After removal of 5 bases from V and 4 bases from J, the junction contained 11 bases not matched to a gene. The CDR3 spells CASSPPGRAKADTQYF. DNA of the CDR3: TGTGCCAGCAGTCCACCCGGGAGGGCCAAGGCAGATACGCAGTATTTT.

V and J are TRBV28 and TRBJ1-1; 9 positions match TRBD1. The germline gives CDR1 MDHEN, CDR2 SYDVKM. The CDR3 length is 14 residues. Unmatched junction bases numbered 6, after V lost 5 bases and J lost 5 bases. CDR3 sequence reads: CASSPTGGRTEAFF. The CDR3, as DNA: TGTGCCAGCAGTCCGACAGGGGGACGGACTGAAGCTTTCTTT.

This clone was observed many times. The chain carries TRBV2 and TRBJ1-5, with TRBD1 as a possible D gene (6 bases). Germline V gives CDR1 SNHLY, CDR2 FYNNEI. V was trimmed by 5 bases and J by 3 bases, leaving 14 bases between them. This CDR3 spans 15 amino acids. In DNA, the CDR3 is TGTGCCAGCAGTATGACAGGCGGCTTCAATCAGCCCCAGCATTTT. Protein sequence: CASSMTGGFNQPQHF.

The CDR3 DNA sequence: TGCGCCAGCCGTCCAGGGGCGTCATCCCACGAGCAGTACTTC. This sequence encodes CASRPGASSHEQYF. The gene calls are TRBV10-2 and TRBJ2-7, with TRBD1 as a possible D gene (6 bases). Per the germline V gene, CDR1 is WSHSY and CDR2 is SAAADI. Trimming took 8 bases from V and 5 from J, leaving 19 bases between them. The CDR3 totals 14 residues.

The J gene is TRBJ2-7, the V gene TRBV2; maybe TRBD1 (5 bases). The V end was cut by 4 bases, the J end by 3 bases, with 13 bases between. The germline gives CDR1 SNHLY, CDR2 FYNNEI. The CDR3 is 14 amino acids. The CDR3 is CASSVQGAHYEQYF. In DNA form, the CDR3 reads TGTGCCAGCAGTGTGCAGGGCGCCCACTACGAGCAGTACTTC. The full variable domain, with the rest looked up from reference TRBV2 and TRBJ2-7, is EPEVTQTPSHQVTQMGQEVILRCVPISNHLYFYWYRQILGQKVEFLVSFYNNEISEKSEIFDDQFSVERPDGSNFTLKIRSTKLEDSAMYFCASSVQGAHYEQYFGPGTRLTVT.

The chain combines TRBV11-2 with TRBJ2-7; D gene unclear. The CDR3 runs to 13 residues. Germline V gene data show CDR1 as SGHAT and CDR2 as FQNNGV. Trimming took 1 base from V and 3 from J, leaving 7 bases between them. The CDR3 reads CASSLGSNYEQYF. For the CDR3, the DNA is TGTGCCAGCAGCTTAGGCAGTAACTACGAGCAGTACTTC.

This clone was found a few times. V gene TRBV4-1 combines with J gene TRBJ1-2, with 11 bases that match TRBD1. The CDR3 extends over 16 amino acids. Germline-derived CDR1 and CDR2 are MGHRA and YSYEKL. Trimming removed 5 bases from V and 5 bases from J; junction bases left unmatched: 10. The CDR3 is CASSRPGQGAVYGYTF. For the CDR3, the DNA is TGCGCCAGCAGCAGACCTGGACAGGGGGCTGTTTATGGCTACACCTTC.

This chain's CDR3 is CASSDPGQSYNSPLHF. CDR3 in DNA: TGTGCCAGCAGTGACCCGGGACAGTCCTATAATTCACCCCTCCACTTT. The chain carries TRBV6-1 and TRBJ1-6; 7 bases match TRBD1. J was trimmed by 1 base and V by 3 bases; bases with no gene match: 3. Germline V gives CDR1 MNHNS, CDR2 SASEGT. CDR3 size: 16 residues.

The rearrangement uses TRBV7-3 and TRBJ1-5, with D perhaps TRBD1 (5 bases). The CDR3 has 15 residues. Trimming left V 5 bases short and J 9 bases short, with 20 bases between. The germline gives CDR1 SGHTA, CDR2 FQGTGA. The CDR3 coding sequence is TGTGCCAGCAGCGAAGACAGCCTTGCGAGACGGCCCCAGCATTTT. This sequence encodes CASSEDSLARRPQHF. The full variable domain, in which reference TRBV7-3 and TRBJ1-5 provide the parts outside the CDR3, is GAGVSQTPSNKVTEKGKYVELRCDPISGHTALYWYRQSLGQGPEFLIYFQGTGAADDSGLPNDRFFAVRPEGSVSTLKIQRTERGDSAVYLCASSEDSLARRPQHFGDGTRLSIL.

There are a few counts of this clone. This chain joins TRBV2 and TRBJ1-5, with 10 bases lining up with TRBD1. V was clipped by 5 bases and J by 0 bases; unmatched bases: 10. The CDR3 extends over 18 amino acids. Per the germline V gene, CDR1 is SNHLY and CDR2 is FYNNEI. CDR3 in amino acids: CASSSRTGGGGSNQPQHF. In DNA, the CDR3 is TGTGCCAGCAGTAGTCGGACAGGGGGTGGGGGTAGCAATCAGCCCCAGCATTTT.

Of note for this clone: Possible read error: a much larger clone is one base away. V gene TRBV9 combines with J gene TRBJ2-7; 7 bases map to TRBD2. Germline V CDR1 and CDR2: SGDLS, YYNGEE. The CDR3 loop spans 16 amino acids. The J segment lost 2 bases and the V segment lost 4 bases, leaving 12 bases of the junction unmatched. The CDR3 loop reads CASSPRGSGTTYEQYF. The CDR3, as DNA: TGTGCCAGCAGCCCCCGGGGGAGCGGGACTACCTACGAGCAGTACTTC.

This sequence joins TRBV3-1 (or the pseudogene TRBV3-2) and TRBJ2-7, with a tentative D call TRBD1 (5 bases). Deletions cut 1 base from V and 5 bases from J, with 12 bases between. Germline V gene lookup returns CDR1 LGHDT and CDR2 YNNKEL (reference sequence). This CDR3 has 14 amino acids. CDR3 sequence (DNA): TGTGCCAGCAGCCAAGGGGGTCAGGGCCACGAGCAGTACTTC. It yields the protein CASSQGGQGHEQYF.

This clone has only a few counts. V gene TRBV2 combines with J gene TRBJ2-3, with D perhaps matching TRBD2 (5 bases). Deletions cut 6 bases from V and 1 base from J, with 5 bases between. The CDR3 covers 12 residues. CDR1 SNHLY and CDR2 FYNNEI come from the germline V gene. CDR3 DNA: TGTGCCAGCAGCGGGGGCACAGATACGCAGTATTTT. Residues: CASSGGTDTQYF.

The chain links TRBV7-8 to TRBJ2-7; tentatively, D is TRBD2 (6 bases). There are 13 residues in the CDR3. Germline V gene data show CDR1 as SGHVS and CDR2 as FQNEAQ. With 5 bases removed from V and 2 bases from J, the gap between germline ends came to 10 bases. CDR3 protein: CASSAAGTYEQYF. CDR3 nucleotide sequence: TGTGCCAGCAGCGCCGCGGGGACCTACGAGCAGTACTTC. The whole variable domain, filled in from reference TRBV7-8 and TRBJ2-7, reads GAGVSQSPRYKVAKRGQDVALRCDPISGHVSLFWYQQALGQGPEFLTYFQNEAQLDKSGLPSDRFFAERPEGSVSTLKIQRTQQEDSAVYLCASSAAGTYEQYFGPGTRLTVT.

V and J are TRBV9 and TRBJ2-7; 7 bases map to TRBD2. Germline lookup yields CDR1 SGDLS and CDR2 YYNGEE. CDR3 size: 16 residues. V was pared by 4 bases and J by 1 base, with 11 bases of the junction left unmatched. Here the CDR3 reads CASSPRGASGSYEQYF. The CDR3 DNA is TGTGCCAGCAGCCCCCGTGGAGCTAGCGGATCCTACGAGCAGTACTTC.

The rearrangement links TRBV9 to TRBJ2-3; the D gene is possibly TRBD1 (7 bases). The germline gives CDR1 SGDLS, CDR2 YYNGEE. Trimming left V 5 bases short and J 2 bases short, with 18 bases between. CDR3 length equals 16 residues. The CDR3 sequence is CASRRGHGGYTDTQYF. The CDR3 nucleotides are TGTGCCAGCAGGAGGGGGCATGGGGGGTACACAGATACGCAGTATTTT.

The gene calls are TRBV11-3 and TRBJ1-1; 7 positions match TRBD1. Trimming took 5 bases from V and 4 from J; bases not matched to a gene: 10. Germline V gene lookup returns CDR1 SGHNT and CDR2 YENEEA. There are 15 residues in the CDR3. The CDR3 bases are TGTGCCAGCAGCCCTTCAACAGGGGCGAGCACTGAAGCTTTCTTT. Encoded protein: CASSPSTGASTEAFF. The full variable domain, completed using reference TRBV11-3 and TRBJ1-1, is EAGVVQSPRYKIIEKKQPVAFWCNPISGHNTLYWYLQNLGQGPELLIRYENEEAVDDSQLPKDRFSAERLKGVDSTLKIQPAELGDSAVYLCASSPSTGASTEAFFGQGTRLTVV.

The chain couples TRBV14 to TRBJ2-7; 8 positions agree with TRBD1. CDR3 length equals 13 residues. CDR1 and CDR2 from the germline V gene are SGHDN and FVKESK. CDR3 bases: TGTGGTGGGGGGACAGGCTTCTCCTACGAGCAGTACTTC. This encodes CGGGTGFSYEQYF.

The table lists this clone with many counts. The genes are TRBV7-3 and TRBJ1-4, with 7 bases identical to TRBD1. The CDR3 sequence is 15 residues long. The V gene's germline CDR1 is SGHTA and CDR2 FQGTGA. Trimming at V came to 5 bases and at J to 0 bases, leaving 3 bases not matched to a gene. The CDR3 protein is CASSATGATNEKLFF. The CDR3 DNA reads as TGTGCCAGCAGCGCCACAGGGGCAACTAATGAAAAACTGTTTTTT. The whole variable domain, remainder taken from reference TRBV7-3 and TRBJ1-4, is GAGVSQTPSNKVTEKGKYVELRCDPISGHTALYWYRQSLGQGPEFLIYFQGTGAADDSGLPNDRFFAVRPEGSVSTLKIQRTERGDSAVYLCASSATGATNEKLFFGSGTQLSVL.